The clone carrying this TCR beta chain has just one count. Antigen: not known. Here immunoSEQ multiplex PCR was the method, and the copy in TCRdb shows in-frame clones only, minus some. The sample contains roughly 15,000 clones, 84% of which appear only once. These data originate in a study of PD-1 blockade in mismatch repair-deficient tumors. Turning to the study itself: Patients had roughly twelve mismatch repair-deficient cancer types, all previously treated and progressing. The study, taken as a whole, reports: Tumor-resident clones, often absent from pretreatment blood, expanded after pembrolizumab and then contracted.

TCRs were sequenced from a few patients responding to pembrolizumab. The CDR3 has 13 amino acids. V was shortened by 4 bases and J by 2 bases, with 9 bases between the two germline ends. Germline V gene lookup returns CDR1 MNHEY and CDR2 SVGAGI. This specimen was PBMCs, taken before pembrolizumab treatment. This clonotype was obtained from an adult with mismatch repair-deficient cancer. This chain connects TRBV6-5 to TRBJ2-7; D may correspond to TRBD1 or TRBD2 (5 bases each). The CDR3 coding sequence is TGTGCCAGCAGTTCCCAGGGACCCTACGAGCAGTACTTC. It encodes CASSSQGPYEQYF.